This is a list of T cell receptor beta chains from one sample in a study of Graves' ophthalmopathy and Graves' hyperthyroidism. TCRdb ran MiXCR on the multiplex PCR reads and lists one entry per CDR3 protein. Counted here are 740,000 or so distinct CDR3 sequences, around 40% occurring once; the ten biggest clones make up 40% to 45%. Sequencing used peripheral blood. The receptors come from an adult man with Graves' ophthalmopathy. Each CDR3 is given with its conserved first and last residue. D genes are given only for firm matches. Size is stated for part of the rows, as once, few or many counts, or as a class when the clone is expanded.

v_call	j_call	clone_size	cdr3_length	d_call	cdr3_nt	cdr3_aa
TRBV2	TRBJ2-5	NA	16	NA	TGTGCCAGCTCACCACCCAGGGGATCGGGCCAAGAGACCCAGTACTTC	CASSPPRGSGQETQYF
TRBV5-1	TRBJ1-4	NA	15	NA	TGCGCCAGCAGCCCCCGGACGGGGGAAAATGAAAAACTGTTTTTT	CASSPRTGENEKLFF
TRBV9	TRBJ2-5	NA	16	NA	TGTGCCAGCAGCGTAGCTCGACTAGGGGGCGTAGAGACCCAGTACTTC	CASSVARLGGVETQYF
TRBV5-5	TRBJ1-2	few	16	NA	TGTGCCAGCAGCACCTACTACAATAGGGGGGCTCGTGGCTACACCTTC	CASSTYYNRGARGYTF
TRBV7-9	TRBJ2-2	few	16	NA	TGTGCCAGCAGCTTAGCGCGGGGGCCGAACACCGGGGAGCTGTTTTTT	CASSLARGPNTGELFF
TRBV20-1	TRBJ1-6	NA	14	NA	TGCAGTGCTAGAGAGCGGGGGGTCGATTCACCCCTCCACTTT	CSARERGVDSPLHF
TRBV25-1	TRBJ1-2	once	17	NA	TGTGCCAGCAGGAAGACAGGTGGTCCAGACATTAACTATGGCTACACCTTC	CASRKTGGPDINYGYTF
TRBV10-2	TRBJ2-7	NA	13	NA	TGCGCCAGCAGTGGGGGGGGCCTTGACGAGCAGTACTTC	CASSGGGLDEQYF
TRBV7-9	TRBJ1-1	many	13	NA	TGTGCCAGCAGCTTAGTTTTGTCCGGGAAAGCTTTCTTT	CASSLVLSGKAFF
TRBV13	TRBJ2-5	many	13	NA	TGTGCCAGCAGCTTAAACCGAAAAGAGACCCAGTACTTC	CASSLNRKETQYF
TRBV10-3	TRBJ1-4	NA	12	NA	TGTGCCACCAGGGGTCCTAATGAAAAACTGTTTTTT	CATRGPNEKLFF
TRBV19	TRBJ1-5	NA	15	TRBD1	TGTGCCAGTAGTCGGGACAGTTATAGCAATCGGCCCCAGCATTTT	CASSRDSYSNRPQHF
TRBV29-1	TRBJ1-2	few	14	NA	TGCAGCGTTGCCCCCCCTTGGGGGAACTATGGCTACACCTTC	CSVAPPWGNYGYTF